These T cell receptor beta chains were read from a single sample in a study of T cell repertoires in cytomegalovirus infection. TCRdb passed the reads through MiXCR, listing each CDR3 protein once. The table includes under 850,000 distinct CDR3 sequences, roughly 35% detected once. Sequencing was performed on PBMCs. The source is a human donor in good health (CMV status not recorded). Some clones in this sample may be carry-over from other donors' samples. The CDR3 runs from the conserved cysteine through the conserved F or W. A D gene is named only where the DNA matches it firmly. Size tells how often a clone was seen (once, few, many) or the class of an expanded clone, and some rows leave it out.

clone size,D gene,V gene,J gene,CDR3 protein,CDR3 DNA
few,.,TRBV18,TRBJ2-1,CASSFLDTSSYNEQFF,TGTGCCAGCTCATTCCTAGACACCAGCTCCTACAATGAGCAGTTCTTC
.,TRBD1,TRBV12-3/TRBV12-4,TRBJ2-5,CASKSGQVFFQETQYF,TGTGCCAGTAAATCGGGACAGGTCTTTTTCCAAGAGACCCAGTACTTC
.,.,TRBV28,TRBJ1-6,CASSAQRGGVLHSPLHF,TGTGCCAGCAGTGCCCAACGGGGTGGGGTTTTGCATTCACCCCTCCACTTT
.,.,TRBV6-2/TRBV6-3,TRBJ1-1,CASSYLFHNRAFF,TGTGCCAGCAGTTACCTTTTTCATAACAGGGCTTTCTTT
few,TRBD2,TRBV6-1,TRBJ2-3,CASSDSREGTDTQYF,TGTGCCAGCAGTGATTCCCGGGAGGGGACTGATACGCAGTATTTT
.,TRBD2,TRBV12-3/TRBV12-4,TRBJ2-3,CDSSFSGGATDTQYF,TGTGACAGCAGTTTTTCGGGGGGGGCTACAGATACGCAGTATTTT
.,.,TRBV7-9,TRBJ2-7,CSSSLSNAVWPGYEQYF,TGTTCCAGCAGCTTATCAAACGCGGTATGGCCCGGTTACGAGCAGTACTTC
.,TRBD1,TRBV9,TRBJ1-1,CASSGGTDLNTEAFF,TGTGCCAGCAGCGGAGGGACAGACCTGAACACTGAAGCTTTCTTT
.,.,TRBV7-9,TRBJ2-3,CASSLGGTRTDTQYF,TGTGCCAGCAGCTTAGGAGGCACCCGCACAGATACGCAGTATTTT
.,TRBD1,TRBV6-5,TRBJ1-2,CASSTAGTGSGYTF,TGTGCCAGCAGTACAGCCGGGACAGGGAGCGGCTACACCTTC
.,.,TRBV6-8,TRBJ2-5,CASRTGTETQYF,TGTGCCAGCAGAACAGGGACAGAGACCCAGTACTTC
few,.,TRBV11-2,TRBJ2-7,CASSLVLTTLSYEQYF,TGTGCCAGCAGCTTGGTGCTTACTACCCTCTCCTACGAGCAGTACTTC
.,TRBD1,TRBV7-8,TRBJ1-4,CASSPRTGGSIPTNEKLFF,TGTGCCAGCAGCCCCCGGACAGGGGGCTCCATCCCAACTAATGAAAAACTGTTTTTT
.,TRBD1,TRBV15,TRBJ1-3,CATSPVWTGPGNTIYF,TGTGCCACCAGCCCCGTTTGGACAGGCCCTGGAAACACCATATATTTT
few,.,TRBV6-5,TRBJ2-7,CASRYGVGEQYF,TGTGCCAGCAGATACGGGGTAGGCGAGCAGTACTTC
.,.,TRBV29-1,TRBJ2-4,CSVDKLAKNIQYF,TGCAGCGTTGATAAGTTAGCCAAAAACATTCAGTACTTC
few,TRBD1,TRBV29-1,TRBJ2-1,CSVVQGSNEQFF,TGCAGCGTTGTACAGGGGTCCAATGAGCAGTTCTTC
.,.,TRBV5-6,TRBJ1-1,CASTPGGGKAFF,TGTGCCAGCACCCCTGGGGGAGGGAAAGCTTTCTTT
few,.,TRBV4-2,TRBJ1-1,CASSRPSMNTEAFF,TGTGCCAGCTCCCGACCGAGCATGAACACTGAAGCTTTCTTT
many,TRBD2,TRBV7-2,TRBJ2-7,CASSAASGSSYEQYF,TGTGCCAGCAGCGCGGCTAGCGGGAGCTCCTACGAGCAGTACTTC
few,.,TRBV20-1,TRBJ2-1,CSARGGRMNEQFF,TGCAGTGCTAGAGGGGGGAGAATGAATGAGCAGTTCTTC
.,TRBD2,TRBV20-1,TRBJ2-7,CSGLGRAGGSYEQYF,TGCAGTGGACTAGGGAGAGCGGGGGGATCCTACGAGCAGTACTTC
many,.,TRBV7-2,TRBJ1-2,CASSLAPRLTNYGYTF,TGTGCCAGCAGCTTAGCGCCTCGGCTGACTAACTATGGCTACACCTTC
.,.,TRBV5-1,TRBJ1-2,CASSLAGTSNYGYTF,TGCGCCAGCAGCTTGGCCGGGACATCTAACTATGGCTACACCTTC
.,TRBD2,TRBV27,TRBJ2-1,CASSLPGLAGLINEQFF,TGTGCCAGCAGTTTACCTGGACTAGCGGGACTAATAAATGAGCAGTTCTTC
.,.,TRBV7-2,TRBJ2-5,CASRVGRSKETQDF,TGTGCCAGCAGGGTGGGGCGCTCCAAAGAGACCCAGGACTTC
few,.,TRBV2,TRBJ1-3,CASRQRGGNTIYF,TGTGCCAGCCGCCAGCGAGGGGGAAACACCATATATTTT
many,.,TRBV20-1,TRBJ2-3,CSANTRTASTDTQYF,TGCAGTGCTAACACCCGGACGGCTAGCACAGATACGCAGTATTTT
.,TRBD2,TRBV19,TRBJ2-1,CASSMGTSGGAYEQFF,TGTGCCAGTAGTATGGGGACTAGCGGGGGGGCATATGAGCAGTTCTTC
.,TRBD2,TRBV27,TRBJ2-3,CASRLPGGLADTQYF,TGTGCCAGCAGGTTACCGGGGGGGCTAGCAGATACGCAGTATTTT
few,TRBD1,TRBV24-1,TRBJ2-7,CATSDPRQGAYEQYF,TGTGCCACCAGTGACCCTCGACAGGGAGCCTACGAGCAGTACTTC
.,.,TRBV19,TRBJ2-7,CASSIDTAYEQYF,TGTGCCAGTAGTATAGATACAGCCTACGAGCAGTACTTC
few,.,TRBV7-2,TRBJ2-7,CASSLTVAYEQYF,TGTGCCAGCAGCTTAACGGTTGCCTACGAGCAGTACTTC
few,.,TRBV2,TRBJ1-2,CARETETDPNYGYTF,TGTGCCAGGGAGACCGAAACAGATCCTAACTATGGCTACACCTTC